These 18 T cell receptor beta chains share one sample of origin, sequenced in a study of early T cells in non-severe SARS-CoV-2 infection. A single record per CDR3 protein comes from TCRdb applying MiXCR to the 5' RACE reads. The top ten clones hold around 9.6% of a sample with 48,000 or so distinct CDR3 sequences, about 13% of them seen once. The specimen was whole blood. These receptors were taken from an adult who was a healthcare worker with PCR-confirmed SARS-CoV-2 infection or an uninfected control (not recorded which).

There are a few counts of this clonotype. The chain recombines TRBV5-1 with TRBJ2-7; TRBD2 aligns across 7 bases. Germline V lookup: CDR1 SGHRS, CDR2 YFSETQ. The CDR3 consists of 16 residues. The J segment lost 0 bases and the V segment lost 7 bases, leaving 13 bases of the junction unmatched. CDR3 nucleotides: TGCGCCAGCCGGGGAGGGCAGTCCCGGCCCTCCTACGAGCAGTACTTC. As protein: CASRGGQSRPSYEQYF.

This clonotype was detected many times. V and J are TRBV5-1 and TRBJ1-1; 9 bases are shared with TRBD1. This CDR3 is 17 amino acids long. V was clipped by 4 bases and J by 0 bases; unmatched bases: 10. The V gene's germline CDR1 is SGHRS and CDR2 YFSETQ. The CDR3, as DNA: TGCGCCAGCAGCCGCGTCCCGGGACAGGGTCTGAACACTGAAGCTTTCTTT. It specifies CASSRVPGQGLNTEAFF.

The gene calls are TRBV29-1 and TRBJ1-2; D perhaps matches TRBD1 (5 bases). Between the trimmed V and J ends, which lost 7 bases and 2 bases, there was a span of 17 bases. CDR3 length: 14 amino acids. Germline assignment: CDR1 SQVTM and CDR2 ANQGSEA. CDR3 loop: CSAPKDGGNYGYTF. The CDR3 coding sequence is TGCAGCGCCCCCAAGGACGGGGGAAACTATGGCTACACCTTC.

There are many counts of this clonotype. The CDR3 reads CASSRLAGGGNEQFF. In nucleotides, the CDR3 is TGTGCCAGCAGCCGGTTAGCGGGAGGAGGGAATGAGCAGTTCTTC. The V and J genes are TRBV3-1 and TRBJ2-1, with TRBD2 matching 10 bases. The CDR3 length is 15 residues. J was trimmed by 7 bases and V by 4 bases; bases with no gene match: 7. Germline V CDR1 and CDR2: LGHDT, YNNKEL (reference sequence).

At least ten counts were recorded for this clonotype. The gene calls are TRBV11-2 and TRBJ1-1, with D unclear. Per the germline V gene, CDR1 is SGHAT and CDR2 is FQNNGV. This CDR3 has 14 amino acids. V lost 1 base, J lost 8 bases, and 14 bases lay in between. The CDR3 sequence is CASSLGWRSREAFF. CDR3 bases: TGTGCCAGCAGCTTAGGATGGCGGTCCCGCGAAGCTTTCTTT.

This clonotype was seen ten or more times. This chain connects TRBV6-5 to TRBJ1-1; the D is unclear. The CDR3 covers 16 residues. Germline CDR1 and CDR2: MNHEY and SVGAGI. The ends were cut back, 2 bases at V and 0 bases at J, with 13 bases in the middle. In nucleotides, the CDR3 is TGTGCCAGCAGTTACCGTACAAGCGGTCTGAACACTGAAGCTTTCTTT. Its protein is CASSYRTSGLNTEAFF.

The chain is built from TRBV20-1 and TRBJ2-5; TRBD1 aligns across 8 bases. Germline V gene data show CDR1 as DFQATT and CDR2 as SNEGSKA (reference sequence). The V gene end was trimmed by 3 bases and the J gene end by 2 bases; junction bases not matched to a gene: 17. The CDR3 sequence is 18 residues long. The CDR3 sequence: CSARNRTTRDRRQETQYF. CDR3 in DNA: TGCAGTGCTAGGAACAGAACGACCCGGGACAGGAGACAAGAGACCCAGTACTTC.

This clonotype has more than one count but fewer than ten. The rearrangement joins TRBV6-2 or TRBV6-3 to TRBJ2-1; the match to TRBD2 covers 11 bases. After removal of 3 bases from V and 2 bases from J, the junction contained 3 bases not matched to a gene. The CDR3 loop spans 16 amino acids. CDR1 MNHEY and CDR2 SVGEGT come from the germline V gene. As DNA, the CDR3 is TGTGCCAGCAGTTATCATAGCGGGAGGGCCTACAATGAGCAGTTCTTC. This gives the protein CASSYHSGRAYNEQFF.

This clonotype was counted between two and nine times. This chain connects TRBV24-1 to TRBJ2-3; D may be TRBD1 (5 bases). This CDR3 contains 16 residues. The V and J ends lost 2 bases and 4 bases respectively, with 15 bases between them. CDR1 is KGHDR and CDR2 is SFDVKD in the germline V gene. The CDR3 DNA follows: TGTGCCACCAGTGATTCAGGACAACCATGGGCAGATACGCAGTATTTT. Translated, it gives CATSDSGQPWADTQYF.

The sample holds a few counts of this clonotype. V is TRBV10-2 and J is TRBJ1-3; D unresolved. Per the germline V gene, CDR1 is WSHSY and CDR2 is SAAADI. The CDR3 runs 16 residues. V lost 5 bases and J 0 bases, leaving 14 bases between the germline ends. The CDR3 region is CASSRVFQHSGNTIYF. CDR3 nucleotides: TGCGCCAGCAGTCGAGTTTTCCAACACTCTGGAAACACCATATATTTT.

The rearrangement uses TRBV7-2 and TRBJ2-3; TRBD1 aligns across 7 bases. The CDR3 covers 14 residues. The ends lost 5 bases at V and 2 bases at J; junction bases unmatched: 4. CDR1 and CDR2 from the germline V gene are SGHTA and FQGNSA. The CDR3 DNA follows: TGTGCCAGCAGCCGGGACAGCAACACAGATACGCAGTATTTT. Its protein is CASSRDSNTDTQYF.

In its sample, this clonotype was seen a few times. Germline is not matched at one junction end, which may reflect a read error. The J gene is TRBJ2-7, the V gene TRBV20-1; 7 nucleotides agree with TRBD1. CDR3 size: 12 residues. Germline CDR1 reads DFQATT; CDR2 reads SNEGSKA (reference sequence). CDR3 sequence: CSATGTVYAQYF. CDR3 nucleotide sequence: TGCAGTGCGACCGGGACAGTATACGCGCAGTACTTC.

This clonotype has just a few counts. V gene TRBV6-2 or TRBV6-3 combines with J gene TRBJ1-1; TRBD1 might be the D (6 bases). The germline V gene encodes CDR1 MNHEY and CDR2 SVGEGT. V lost 6 bases to trimming and J lost 0 bases, with 11 bases between them. The CDR3 loop spans 14 amino acids. CDR3: CASSDRPLNTEAFF. CDR3 DNA sequence: TGTGCCAGCAGCGACAGGCCATTGAACACTGAAGCTTTCTTT.

The V and J genes are TRBV3-1 and TRBJ1-3; no reliable D call. V lost 1 base and J 4 bases, leaving 11 bases between the germline ends. Germline V gene data show CDR1 as LGHDT and CDR2 as YNNKEL (reference sequence). This CDR3 has 15 amino acids. The CDR3 region is CASSQGAGTGNTIYF. Written as DNA, the CDR3 is TGTGCCAGCAGCCAAGGCGCAGGAACGGGAAACACCATATATTTT.

This clonotype was seen a few times. The chain couples TRBV5-1 to TRBJ1-3; D is unclear. The CDR3 has 14 amino acids. V was shortened by 1 base and J by 0 bases, with 5 bases between the two germline ends. The germline CDR1 and CDR2 sequences are SGHRS and YFSETQ. CDR3 residues: CASSLTASGNTIYF. The CDR3 DNA reads as TGCGCCAGCAGCTTGACAGCCTCTGGAAACACCATATATTTT.

This clonotype was seen more than once but under ten times. The V and J genes are TRBV5-4 and TRBJ2-7, with D unresolved. V gave up 0 bases and J gave up 1 base, with 8 bases separating them. Germline CDR1 and CDR2: SGHNT and YYREEE (reference sequence). The length of the CDR3 is 14 residues. The CDR3 spells CASSLDGISYEQYF. The CDR3, as DNA: TGTGCCAGCAGCTTGGACGGAATTTCCTACGAGCAGTACTTC.

V is TRBV25-1 and J is TRBJ1-4; no definite D call. Trimming removed 11 bases from V and 1 base from J, with 17 bases in between. CDR3 length: 15 residues. The V gene's germline CDR1 is MGHDK and CDR2 SYGVNS. CDR3 bases: TGTGCCCCTGAGGGTCTGAGGAGAACTAATGAAAAACTGTTTTTT. It yields the protein CAPEGLRRTNEKLFF. Filled out from reference TRBV25-1 and TRBJ1-4, the complete variable domain reads EADIYQTPRYLVIGTGKKITLECSQTMGHDKMYWYQQDPGMELHLIHYSYGVNSTEKGDLSSESTVSRIRTEHFPLTLESARPSHTSQYLCAPEGLRRTNEKLFFGSGTQLSVL.

The rearrangement joins TRBV25-1 to TRBJ1-2, with TRBD1 as a possible D gene (5 bases). This CDR3 contains 14 residues. In germline, CDR1 is MGHDK, CDR2 SYGVNS. Trimming took 6 bases from V and 4 from J, leaving 15 bases between them. Here the CDR3 reads CASSRPGQGYGYTF. The CDR3 nucleotides read TGTGCCAGCAGCCGCCCGGGGCAGGGCTATGGCTACACCTTC.